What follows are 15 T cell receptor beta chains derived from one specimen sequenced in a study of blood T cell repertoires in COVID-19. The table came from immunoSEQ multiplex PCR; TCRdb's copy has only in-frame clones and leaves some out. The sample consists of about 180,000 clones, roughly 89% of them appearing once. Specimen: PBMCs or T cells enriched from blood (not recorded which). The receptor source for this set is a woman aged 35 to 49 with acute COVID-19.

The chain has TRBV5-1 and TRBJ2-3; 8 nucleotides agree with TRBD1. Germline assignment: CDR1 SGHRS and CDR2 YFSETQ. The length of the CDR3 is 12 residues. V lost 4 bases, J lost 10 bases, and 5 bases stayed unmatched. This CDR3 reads CASSAGQGAQYF. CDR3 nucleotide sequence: TGCGCCAGCAGCGCTGGACAGGGAGCGCAGTATTTT.

CDR3 sequence (DNA): TGCGCCAGCAGCCAAGATCAGGGGGTGGGCTACGAGCAGTACTTC. Protein product: CASSQDQGVGYEQYF. The rearrangement uses TRBV4-1 and TRBJ2-7, with 7 bases lining up with TRBD1. V was clipped by 0 bases and J by 3 bases; unmatched bases: 5. This CDR3 has 15 amino acids. Germline loops: CDR1 MGHRA, CDR2 YSYEKL.

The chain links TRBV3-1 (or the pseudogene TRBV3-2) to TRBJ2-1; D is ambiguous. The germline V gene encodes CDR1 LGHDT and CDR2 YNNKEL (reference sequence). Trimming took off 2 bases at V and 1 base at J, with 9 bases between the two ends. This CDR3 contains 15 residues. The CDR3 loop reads CASSQPLWSYNEQFF. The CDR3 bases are TGTGCCAGCAGCCAACCGCTATGGTCCTACAATGAGCAGTTCTTC.

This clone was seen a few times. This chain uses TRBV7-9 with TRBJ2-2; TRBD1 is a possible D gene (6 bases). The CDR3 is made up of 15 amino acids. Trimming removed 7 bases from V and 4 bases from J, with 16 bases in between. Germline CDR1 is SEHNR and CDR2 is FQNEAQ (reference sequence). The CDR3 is CASKNLKGVTGELFF. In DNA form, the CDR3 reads TGTGCCAGCAAAAACCTGAAGGGGGTCACCGGGGAGCTGTTTTTT.

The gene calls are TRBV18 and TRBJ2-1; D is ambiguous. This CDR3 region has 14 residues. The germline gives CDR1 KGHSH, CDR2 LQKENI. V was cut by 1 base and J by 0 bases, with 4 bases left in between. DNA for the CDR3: TGTGCCAGCTCACCACTTATCTCCTACAATGAGCAGTTCTTC. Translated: CASSPLISYNEQFF.

CDR3 region: CASSLEGDRETQYF. The CDR3 bases are TGTGCCAGCAGCTTGGAGGGGGATCGGGAGACCCAGTACTTC. The chain recombines TRBV5-6 with TRBJ2-5; perhaps TRBD1 as D (6 bases). The V end lost 0 bases, the J end lost 5 bases, and 11 bases lay between the germline ends. CDR1 is SGHDT and CDR2 is YYEEEE in the germline V gene. The CDR3 is made up of 14 amino acids.

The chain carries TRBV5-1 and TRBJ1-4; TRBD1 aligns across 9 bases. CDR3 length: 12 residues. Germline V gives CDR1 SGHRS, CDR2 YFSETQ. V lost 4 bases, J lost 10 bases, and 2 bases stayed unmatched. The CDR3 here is CASSQDRGKLFF. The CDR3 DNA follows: TGCGCCAGCAGCCAGGACAGGGGAAAACTGTTTTTT.

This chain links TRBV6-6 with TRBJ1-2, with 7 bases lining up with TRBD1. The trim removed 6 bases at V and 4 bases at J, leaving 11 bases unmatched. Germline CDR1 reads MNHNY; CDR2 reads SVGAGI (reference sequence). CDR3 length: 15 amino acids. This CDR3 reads CASSNRGQASYGYTF. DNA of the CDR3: TGTGCCAGCAGCAATCGAGGACAGGCCAGCTATGGCTACACCTTC.

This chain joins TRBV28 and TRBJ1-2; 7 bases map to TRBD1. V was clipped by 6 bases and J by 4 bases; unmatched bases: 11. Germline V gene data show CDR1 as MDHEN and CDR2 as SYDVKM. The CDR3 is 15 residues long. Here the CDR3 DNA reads TGTGCCAGCAGCAGATCATATGGGACAGTCTATGGCTACACCTTC. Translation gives CASSRSYGTVYGYTF.

CDR3 sequence: CASSSLAESSYNEQFF. CDR3 DNA: TGTGCCAGCAGTTCACTAGCGGAAAGCTCCTACAATGAGCAGTTCTTC. This rearrangement joins TRBV2 to TRBJ2-1; 8 nucleotides line up with TRBD2. V lost 5 bases to trimming and J lost 0 bases; unmatched junction nucleotides: 6. CDR1 is SNHLY, CDR2 FYNNEI, per germline. The CDR3 runs 16 residues.

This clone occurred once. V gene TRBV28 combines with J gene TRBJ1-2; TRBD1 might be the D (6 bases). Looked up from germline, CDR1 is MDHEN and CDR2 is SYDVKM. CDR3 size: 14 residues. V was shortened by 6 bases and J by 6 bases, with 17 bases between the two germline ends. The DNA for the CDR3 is TGTGCCAGCAGACTCGACAGGCGAAGGGATGGCTACACCTTC. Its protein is CASRLDRRRDGYTF.

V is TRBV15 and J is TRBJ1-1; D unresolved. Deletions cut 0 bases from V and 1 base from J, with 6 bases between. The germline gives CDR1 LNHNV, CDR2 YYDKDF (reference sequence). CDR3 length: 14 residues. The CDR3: CATSRDQENTEAFF. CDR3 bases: TGTGCCACCAGCAGAGACCAGGAGAACACTGAAGCTTTCTTT.

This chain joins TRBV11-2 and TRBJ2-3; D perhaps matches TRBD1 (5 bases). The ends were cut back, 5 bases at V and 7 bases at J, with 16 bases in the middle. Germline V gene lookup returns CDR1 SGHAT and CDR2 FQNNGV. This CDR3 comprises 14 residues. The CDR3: CASSPVQGSNTQYF. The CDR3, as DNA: TGTGCCAGCAGCCCAGTGCAGGGCAGCAATACGCAGTATTTT. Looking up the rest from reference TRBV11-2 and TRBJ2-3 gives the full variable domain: EAGVAQSPRYKIIEKRQSVAFWCNPISGHATLYWYQQILGQGPKLLIQFQNNGVVDDSQLPKDRFSAERLKGVDSTLKIQPAKLEDSAVYLCASSPVQGSNTQYFGPGTRLTVL.

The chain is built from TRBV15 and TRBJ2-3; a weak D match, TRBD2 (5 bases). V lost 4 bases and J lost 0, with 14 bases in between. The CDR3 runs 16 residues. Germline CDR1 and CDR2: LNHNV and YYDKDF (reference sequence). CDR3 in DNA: TGTGCCACCAGCATTACGGGGTCCTCAAGCACAGATACGCAGTATTTT. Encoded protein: CATSITGSSSTDTQYF.

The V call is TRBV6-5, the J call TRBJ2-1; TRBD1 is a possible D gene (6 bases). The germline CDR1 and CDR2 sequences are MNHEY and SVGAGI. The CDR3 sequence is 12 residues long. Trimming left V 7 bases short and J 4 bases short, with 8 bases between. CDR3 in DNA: TGTGCCAGCAAAACAGGGTACAATGAGCAGTTCTTC. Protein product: CASKTGYNEQFF.